This T cell receptor (beta chain) was sequenced in a study of T cells in localized non-small cell lung cancer. Broader study findings: In adjacent lung appeared a median about 58 of the top 100 tumor clones.

This CDR3 has 14 amino acids. Trimming removed 7 bases from V and 0 bases from J, with 14 bases in between. Germline V gives CDR1 SGHRS, CDR2 YFSETQ. Of note for this clone: As yet, its antigen is unknown.

Assay used: immunoSEQ multiplex PCR; TCRdb lists only in-frame clones, some missing. The sample contains 35,000 to 40,000 clones, over 70% of which appear only once. This sequence originates from a woman aged 40 to 75 with stage I lung adenocarcinoma. This sample comprised peripheral blood, obtained before any cancer treatment. This sequence joins TRBV5-1 and TRBJ2-7; D gene uncertain. CDR3 amino acids: CASQIIPSSYEQYF. CDR3 DNA: TGCGCCAGCCAAATCATCCCGAGCTCCTACGAGCAGTACTTC. Based on the CDR3 plus reference TRBV5-1 and TRBJ2-7, the full variable domain is KAGVTQTPRYLIKTRGQQVTLSCSPISGHRSVSWYQQTPGQGLQFLFEYFSETQRNKGNFPGRFSGRQFSNSRSEMNVSTLELGDSALYLCASQIIPSSYEQYFGPGTRLTVT.